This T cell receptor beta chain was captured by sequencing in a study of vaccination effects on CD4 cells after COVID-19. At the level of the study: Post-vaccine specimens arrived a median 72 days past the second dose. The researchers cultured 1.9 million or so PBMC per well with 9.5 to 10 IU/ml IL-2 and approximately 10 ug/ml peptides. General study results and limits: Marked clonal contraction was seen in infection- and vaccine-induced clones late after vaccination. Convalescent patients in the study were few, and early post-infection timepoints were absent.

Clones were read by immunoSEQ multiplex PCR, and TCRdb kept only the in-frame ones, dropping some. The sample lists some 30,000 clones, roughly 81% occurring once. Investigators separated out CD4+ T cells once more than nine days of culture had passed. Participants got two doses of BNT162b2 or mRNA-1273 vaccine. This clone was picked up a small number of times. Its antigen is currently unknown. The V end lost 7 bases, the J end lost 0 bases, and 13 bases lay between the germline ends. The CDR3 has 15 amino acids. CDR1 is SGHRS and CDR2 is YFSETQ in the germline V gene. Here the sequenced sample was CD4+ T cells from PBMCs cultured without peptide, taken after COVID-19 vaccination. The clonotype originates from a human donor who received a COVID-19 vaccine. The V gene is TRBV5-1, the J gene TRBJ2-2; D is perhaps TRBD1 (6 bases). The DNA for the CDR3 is TGCGCCAGCTGCTCCGGGACAACGAACACCGGGGAGCTGTTTTTT. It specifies CASCSGTTNTGELFF.